These 12 T cell receptor beta chains came from one sample sequenced in a study of T cells after posttransplantation cyclophosphamide. Using immunoSEQ multiplex PCR, the repertoire was profiled, and TCRdb retains in-frame clones only, with some absent. The sample records some 21,000 clones, around 89% being singletons. Sampled 1 year posttransplant, controls received myeloablative marrow transplants, methotrexate and a calcineurin inhibitor. Sequencing was performed on PBMCs, taken just over 350 days after allogeneic stem cell transplant with calcineurin inhibitor and methotrexate. The receptor source for this set is a female patient between 30 and 45 years old who received an allogeneic stem cell transplant from an unrelated donor, was CMV-positive, and had acute and chronic GVHD. Some T cells may have originated in the graft donor.

This clone was picked up one time. The rearrangement joins TRBV6-6 to TRBJ1-6, with TRBD1 as a possible D gene (6 bases). The CDR3 consists of 14 residues. The germline gives CDR1 MNHNY, CDR2 SVGAGI (reference sequence). The V and J ends lost 7 bases and 6 bases respectively, with 13 bases between them. In DNA, the CDR3 is TGTGCCAGCACTCTGACAGGAGCTAATTCACCCCTCCACTTT. This codes for CASTLTGANSPLHF.

The chain employs TRBV19 and TRBJ1-2, with TRBD1 matching over 8 bases. Germline loops: CDR1 LNHDA, CDR2 SQIVND (reference sequence). The CDR3 consists of 16 residues. V was clipped by 5 bases and J by 6 bases; unmatched bases: 14. The CDR3 DNA reads as TGTGCCAGTAGTGCCGGGACAGGCGTCCCTTCGGATGGCTACACCTTC. It encodes CASSAGTGVPSDGYTF. Full variable domain (missing parts from reference TRBV19 and TRBJ1-2): DGGITQSPKYLFRKEGQNVTLSCEQNLNHDAMYWYRQDPGQGLRLIYYSQIVNDFQKGDIAEGYSVSREKKESFPLTVTSAQKNPTAFYLCASSAGTGVPSDGYTFGSGTRLTVV.

This chain links TRBV14 with TRBJ2-7, with a possible D match to TRBD1 (7 bases). The ends were cut back, 4 bases at V and 0 bases at J, with 19 bases in the middle. The CDR3 has 17 residues. The germline CDR1 and CDR2 sequences are SGHDN and FVKESK. CDR3: CASSLGGGSYSSYEQYF. The CDR3, as DNA: TGTGCCAGCAGCCTTGGAGGGGGCTCATACAGCTCCTACGAGCAGTACTTC.

This chain connects TRBV5-1 to TRBJ1-1, with D maybe TRBD1 (5 bases). The ends were cut back, 5 bases at V and 6 bases at J, with 20 bases in the middle. The germline gives CDR1 SGHRS, CDR2 YFSETQ. The CDR3 consists of 15 residues. The CDR3 coding sequence is TGCGCCAGCAGTCTTGGGGTATCCGGGGGTGCTGAAGCTTTCTTT. As protein: CASSLGVSGGAEAFF.

This clone was found a few times. The chain joins TRBV7-9 to TRBJ2-5; D is uncertain. The germline gives CDR1 SEHNR, CDR2 FQNEAQ (reference sequence). This CDR3 spans 12 amino acids. Trimming removed 4 bases at V and 4 bases at J, with 7 bases between. CDR3 loop: CASSSFRETQYF. CDR3 nucleotides: TGTGCCAGCAGCTCGTTCAGAGAGACCCAGTACTTC. Filled out from reference TRBV7-9 and TRBJ2-5, the complete variable domain reads DTGVSQNPRHKITKRGQNVTFRCDPISEHNRLYWYRQTLGQGPEFLTYFQNEAQLEKSRLLSDRFSAERPKGSFSTLEIQRTEQGDSAMYLCASSSFRETQYFGPGTRLLVL.

The V gene is TRBV7-3, the J gene TRBJ2-1; D possibly corresponds to TRBD2 (7 bases). The CDR3 extends over 18 amino acids. The V gene lost 5 bases and the J gene lost 8 bases, with 28 bases spanning the gap. The germline V gene has CDR1 SGHTA and CDR2 FQGTGA. This CDR3 reads CASSRLRGGAVGLDEQFF. DNA for the CDR3: TGTGCCAGCAGCCGCTTAAGGGGGGGGGCGGTTGGGTTGGATGAGCAGTTCTTC.

Note on this clone: The germline gene is not matched at one end of the junction; a read error may be the cause. This same CDR3 is encoded by further DNA sequences in the sample. The chain uses TRBV6-6 and TRBJ1-6; D is perhaps TRBD1 (5 bases). The CDR3 extends over 15 amino acids. Looked up from germline, CDR1 is MNHNY and CDR2 is SVGAGI (reference sequence). The chain's CDR3 is CASSYSSGDNSPLHF. CDR3 in DNA: TGTGCCAGCAGTTACTCGTCGGGGGATAATTCCCCCCTCCACTTT.

This chain links TRBV5-8 with TRBJ2-3; D perhaps matches TRBD2 (5 bases). V lost 6 bases and J lost 8, with 10 bases in between. The germline gives CDR1 SGHTS, CDR2 YDEGEE. CDR3 length: 11 residues. CDR3: CASIPRGTQYF. CDR3 DNA: TGTGCCAGCATCCCCCGGGGTACGCAGTATTTT. The full variable domain, its missing parts supplied by reference TRBV5-8 and TRBJ2-3, is EAGVTQSPTHLIKTRGQQATLRCSPISGHTSVYWYQQALGLGLQFLLWYDEGEERNRGNFPPRFSGRQFPNYSSELNVNALELEDSALYLCASIPRGTQYFGPGTRLTVL.

The chain joins TRBV5-4 to TRBJ2-7; 8 bases agree with TRBD2. The V segment lost 1 base and the J segment 4 bases; nucleotides outside the gene matches: 7. This CDR3 comprises 15 residues. Germline CDR1 SGHNT, CDR2 YYREEE (reference sequence). This CDR3 is CASSLSGTRRYEQYV. CDR3 DNA sequence: TGTGCCAGCAGCTTGAGCGGGACTAGAAGGTACGAGCAGTACGTC.

This clone is a singleton in its sample. The rearrangement uses TRBV9 and TRBJ1-5; 7 nucleotides match TRBD1. J gave up 5 bases and V 4 bases, and 9 bases lay outside the gene matches. Germline assignment: CDR1 SGDLS and CDR2 YYNGEE. CDR3 length: 15 amino acids. The CDR3 region is CASSPYPQGDQPQHF. The CDR3 DNA is TGTGCCAGCAGCCCTTACCCTCAGGGGGATCAGCCCCAGCATTTT. The whole variable domain, remainder taken from reference TRBV9 and TRBJ1-5, is DSGVTQTPKHLITATGQRVTLRCSPRSGDLSVYWYQQSLDQGLQFLIQYYNGEERAKGNILERFSAQQFPDLHSELNLSSLELGDSALYFCASSPYPQGDQPQHFGDGTRLSIL.

The chain recombines TRBV28 with TRBJ2-3; possibly TRBD2 for D (6 bases). Germline V CDR1 and CDR2: MDHEN, SYDVKM. The CDR3 has 16 amino acids. Deletions cut 3 bases from V and 2 bases from J, with 15 bases between. The CDR3 DNA sequence: TGTGCCAGCAGTTTGGAGGGACGGGGATACACAGATACGCAGTATTTT. Translating it yields CASSLEGRGYTDTQYF.

V gene TRBV11-2 combines with J gene TRBJ2-5; possibly TRBD2 for D (5 bases). The CDR3 covers 15 residues. The germline V gene has CDR1 SGHAT and CDR2 FQNNGV. The V and J ends lost 5 bases and 1 base respectively, with 14 bases between them. The CDR3 DNA is TGTGCCAGCAGCCCAAGGAGGACGATCCAAGAGACCCAGTACTTC. Translation: CASSPRRTIQETQYF.